The 10 T cell receptor beta chains below come from one sample, sequenced in a study of blood T cell repertoires in COVID-19 (dated by TCRdb to 2020 to 2021). Receptor libraries were prepared by the immunoSEQ multiplex PCR assay. TCRdb provides this immuneACCESS table in a form limited to in-frame rearrangements. Some clones are lacking; in checked studies, under half of them reflect an unresolved V gene, and why the rest are absent is not known. The sample table shows approximately 69,000 clones, and 82% are seen once. The leading ten clones occupy roughly 13% of the sample. Specimen: peripheral blood. Receptor source: a woman at least 80 years old with acute or convalescent COVID-19.

CDR3 amino acids: CASSALNTGELFF. The CDR3 DNA is TGTGCCAGCAGCGCACTAAACACCGGGGAGCTGTTTTTT. The chain is built from TRBV9 and TRBJ2-2; the D is unclear. Germline CDR1 SGDLS, CDR2 YYNGEE. With 3 bases removed from V and 2 bases from J, the gap between germline ends came to 5 bases. The CDR3 consists of 13 residues.

The V call is TRBV2, the J call TRBJ2-2; TRBD1 matches at 7 bases. This CDR3 region has 14 residues. The V and J ends lost 6 bases and 5 bases, in that order; junction bases with no gene match: 6. Germline V CDR1 and CDR2: SNHLY, FYNNEI. The chain's CDR3 is CASSTGTETGELFF. The CDR3 DNA reads as TGTGCCAGCAGCACCGGGACAGAGACCGGGGAGCTGTTTTTT.

This chain connects TRBV15 to TRBJ2-7; D may be TRBD1 (6 bases). Germline assignment: CDR1 LNHNV and CDR2 YYDKDF (reference sequence). This CDR3 is 15 amino acids long. V lost 5 bases and J lost 2, with 16 bases in between. CDR3 bases: TGTGCCACCAGCGGACCTCTAACAGGGACCTACGAGCAGTACTTC. Translation gives CATSGPLTGTYEQYF.

The chain is built from TRBV28 and TRBJ2-1; 10 bases fit TRBD2. Germline CDR1 and CDR2: MDHEN and SYDVKM. V shed 4 bases, J shed 4 bases, and the junction held 4 bases outside the gene matches. This CDR3 has 15 residues. The CDR3 sequence is CASSSGTSAYNEQFF. CDR3 coding DNA: TGTGCCAGCAGTTCGGGGACTAGCGCGTACAATGAGCAGTTCTTC. Full variable domain (remainder filled in from reference TRBV28 and TRBJ2-1): DVKVTQSSRYLVKRTGEKVFLECVQDMDHENMFWYRQDPGLGLRLIYFSYDVKMKEKGDIPEGYSVSREKKERFSLILESASTNQTSMYLCASSSGTSAYNEQFFGPGTRLTVL.

The chain has TRBV25-1 and TRBJ2-5; 9 bases match TRBD2. CDR3 size: 15 residues. Germline lookup yields CDR1 MGHDK and CDR2 SYGVNS. V shed 4 bases, J shed 5 bases, and the junction held 8 bases outside the gene matches. The CDR3 DNA follows: TGTGCCAGCAGTGCAACCGGGACTAGCTGGGAGACCCAGTACTTC. As protein: CASSATGTSWETQYF.

The genes are TRBV6-5 and TRBJ1-2; 9 nucleotides line up with TRBD1. V lost 0 bases, J lost 7 bases, and 9 bases stayed unmatched. The CDR3 covers 16 residues. Per the germline V gene, CDR1 is MNHEY and CDR2 is SVGAGI. In DNA, the CDR3 is TGTGCCAGCAGTTACTCGAATTTGGGGACAGGGACTGGCTACACCTTC. Protein: CASSYSNLGTGTGYTF.

The V call is TRBV21-1, the J call TRBJ2-5; TRBD1 is the table's D call, not checked against the DNA. TRBV21-1 is described as a pseudogene. This CDR3 has 17 amino acids. CDR3 DNA sequence: TGTGCCAGCAGCAAAGAGTGGGCAGGGAAATGGCAAGAGACCCAGTACTTC. Translated, it gives CASSKEWAGKWQETQYF.

This clone has just a few counts. The chain recombines TRBV28 with TRBJ2-5; 8 bases are a match to TRBD2. The ends lost 3 bases at V and 3 bases at J; junction bases unmatched: 9. This CDR3 has 16 residues. The germline V gene encodes CDR1 MDHEN and CDR2 SYDVKM. The CDR3 here is CASSFSLRGGKETQYF. In DNA, the CDR3 is TGTGCCAGCAGTTTCTCTCTCCGGGGGGGAAAAGAGACCCAGTACTTC.

Here the CDR3 DNA reads TGTGCCAGCAGTGACGACGGGACTCAGCTATACGAGCAGTACTTC. Its translation is CASSDDGTQLYEQYF. V and J are TRBV2 and TRBJ2-7; possible D gene TRBD2, 6 bases. The germline V gene encodes CDR1 SNHLY and CDR2 FYNNEI. The V gene lost 3 bases and the J gene lost 4 bases, with 16 bases spanning the gap. The CDR3 extends over 15 amino acids. The whole variable domain, remainder taken from reference TRBV2 and TRBJ2-7, is EPEVTQTPSHQVTQMGQEVILRCVPISNHLYFYWYRQILGQKVEFLVSFYNNEISEKSEIFDDQFSVERPDGSNFTLKIRSTKLEDSAMYFCASSDDGTQLYEQYFGPGTRLTVT.

In its sample, this clone was seen once. The chain links TRBV29-1 to TRBJ1-1; D is ambiguous. The CDR3 has 11 residues. V lost 7 bases and J lost 2, with 8 bases in between. CDR1 SQVTM and CDR2 ANQGSEA come from the germline V gene. The CDR3 DNA follows: TGCAGCGCCCGGAGCAACACTGAAGCTTTCTTT. Residues: CSARSNTEAFF. Using reference TRBV29-1 and TRBJ1-1 for the parts outside the CDR3, the full variable domain is SAVISQKPSRDICQRGTSLTIQCQVDSQVTMMFWYRQQPGQSLTLIATANQGSEATYESGFVIDKFPISRPNLTFSTLTVSNMSPEDSSIYLCSARSNTEAFFGQGTRLTVV.